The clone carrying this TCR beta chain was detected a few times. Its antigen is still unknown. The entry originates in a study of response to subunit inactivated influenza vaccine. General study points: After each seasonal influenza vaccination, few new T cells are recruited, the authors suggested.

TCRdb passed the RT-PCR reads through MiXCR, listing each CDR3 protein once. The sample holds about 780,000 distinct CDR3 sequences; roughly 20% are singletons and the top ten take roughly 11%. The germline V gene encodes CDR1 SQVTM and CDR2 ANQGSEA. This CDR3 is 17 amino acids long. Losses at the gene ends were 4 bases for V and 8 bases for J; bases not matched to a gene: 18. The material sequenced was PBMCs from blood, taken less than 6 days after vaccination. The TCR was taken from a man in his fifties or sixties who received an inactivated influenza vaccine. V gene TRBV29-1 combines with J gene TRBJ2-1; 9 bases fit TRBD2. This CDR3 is CSVAGGVRGRAIDEQFF. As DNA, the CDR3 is TGCAGCGTTGCGGGAGGGGTACGCGGGAGGGCCATTGATGAGCAGTTCTTC.